This TCR beta chain is from a study of monozygotic twins with inflammatory bowel disease. Whole blood that had not undergone T cell sorting provided the isolated total RNA. The germline V gene encodes CDR1 ENHRY and CDR2 SYGVKD. This CDR3 has 13 residues. Study-level findings and limits: IBD patients displayed reduced TCRbeta diversity (inverse Simpson) when set against healthy co-twins. The study supported no single strong signal or clonotype linked to IBD.

From its re-call of the 5' RACE reads, TCRdb lists each CDR3 protein once, without DNA. Its clone listing holds 300,000 to 350,000 distinct CDR3 sequences. Of note for this clonotype: Antigen: not known.

Sequencing was performed on blood. This TCR came from a human donor with ulcerative colitis or Crohn's disease, or a healthy co-twin of an affected twin (not recorded which). The V call is TRBV10-3, the J call TRBJ2-3. The CDR3 loop is CAILVQSTDTQYF.